A selection of T cell receptor beta chains follows, all from one sample in a study of memory CD8 T cells in hepatitis C reinfection. Clones were sequenced by immunoSEQ multiplex PCR, and TCRdb holds only the in-frame ones, with some missing. The sample contains approximately 46,000 clones, nearly 90% of which appear only once. Sequenced: naive CD8+ T cells sorted from blood. The receptors shown here come from a man aged 18 to 30 with hepatitis C virus infection. The CDR3 runs from the conserved cysteine through the conserved F or W. D genes are given only for firm matches. The size entry is marked missing in some rows and otherwise reads once, few, many or a size class.

TRBJ2-2,TRBV4-3,TRBD1,NA,TGCGCCAGCAGCCAAGATCTCCCAGGGGGAACCGGGGAGCTGTTTTTT,CASSQDLPGGTGELFF
TRBJ2-1,TRBV7-9,TRBD2,NA,TGTGCCAGCAGCGGTTCCAGCGGGATATCCTACAATGAGCAGTTCTTC,CASSGSSGISYNEQFF
TRBJ2-1,TRBV12-5,TRBD1,NA,TGTGCTAGTGGTTTGGGACAGGGGACATACAATGAGCAGTTCTTC,CASGLGQGTYNEQFF
TRBJ2-7,TRBV7-8,TRBD2,NA,TGTGCCAGCAGCTTAGGGGGGGGTGGCGAGCAGTACTTC,CASSLGGGGEQYF
TRBJ2-3,TRBV21-1,NA,NA,TGTGCCAGCAGCAAAGAAAGGGCAGGGTTAGGGGCAGATACGCAGTATTTT,CASSKERAGLGADTQYF
TRBJ2-7,TRBV27,TRBD2,once,TGTGCCAGCAGTTTAAGGCGGGAGGGCTCCTACGAGCAGTACTTC,CASSLRREGSYEQYF
TRBJ2-4,TRBV4-3,TRBD2,NA,TGCGCCAGCAGCCAAGATAGGCGGGGGGGGGAAAACATTCAGTACTTC,CASSQDRRGGENIQYF
TRBJ2-7,TRBV27,TRBD1,NA,TGTGCCAGCAGACCGACAGGGGGCGGCTACGAGCAGTACTTC,CASRPTGGGYEQYF
TRBJ1-1,TRBV4-1,NA,few,TGCGCCAGCACCGGGGGTACTGAAGCTTTCTTT,CASTGGTEAFF
TRBJ2-5,TRBV11-2,NA,NA,TGTGCCAGCAGCTTAGTCTACGGTCAAGAGACCCAGTACTTC,CASSLVYGQETQYF
TRBJ2-7,TRBV11-2,TRBD1,NA,TGTGCCAGCAGCCCCCGACAGGGGGCGGTCTACGAGCAGTACTTC,CASSPRQGAVYEQYF
TRBJ2-7,TRBV30,TRBD2,NA,TGTGCCTGGAGTGTAAGAGGCGGGAGGGCCGACCACGAGCAGTACTTC,CAWSVRGGRADHEQYF
TRBJ1-6,TRBV27,NA,NA,TGTGCCAGCAGTTTTTCGGGTAATTCACCCCTCCACTTT,CASSFSGNSPLHF
TRBJ2-7,TRBV9,TRBD1,few,TGTGCCAGCAGCCTTGGGACAGGGAAAGGCGAGCAGTACTTC,CASSLGTGKGEQYF
TRBJ1-6,TRBV4-3,NA,NA,TGCGCCAGCAGCCAAGAATTAGGGAGCTCCTATAATTCCCCCCTCCACTTT,CASSQELGSSYNSPLHF
TRBJ1-1,TRBV5-6,NA,NA,TGTGCCAGCAGCCCAGCCCCGGTGGGCGCTGAAGCTTTCTTT,CASSPAPVGAEAFF
TRBJ2-5,TRBV2,NA,NA,TGTGCCAGCAGTGAAAGCGGGTGGGAAAAGACCCAGTACTTC,CASSESGWEKTQYF
TRBJ2-3,TRBV7-9,NA,NA,TGTGCCAGCAGCACCCGTCTCCCGGGGGTTAGCACAGATACGCAGTATTTT,CASSTRLPGVSTDTQYF
TRBJ1-1,TRBV27,NA,NA,TGTGCCGGCAGTATCCGGGCCAGGGGAACTGAAGCTTTCTTT,CAGSIRARGTEAFF
TRBJ2-1,TRBV5-1,TRBD2,NA,TGCGCCAGCAGCTTGGAAATAGCGGGGGGAAACGAGCAGTTCTTC,CASSLEIAGGNEQFF
TRBJ1-2,TRBV19,NA,NA,TGTGCCAGTTCCCCAGGGGCCAATGGCTACACCTTC,CASSPGANGYTF
TRBJ2-3,TRBV4-2,TRBD2,NA,TGTGCCAGCAGCTACGGACTAGCCCTCACAGATACGCAGTATTTT,CASSYGLALTDTQYF
TRBJ2-2,TRBV28,NA,NA,TGTGCCACCGCCCAGGGAGGGGGGACCGGGGAGCTGTTTTTT,CATAQGGGTGELFF
TRBJ1-3,TRBV2,TRBD1,NA,TGTGCCAGCAGCGGGGAACAGGGGCTAGGAAACACCATATATTTT,CASSGEQGLGNTIYF
TRBJ1-3,TRBV9,NA,NA,TGTGCCAGCAGCGCGGCAGGACTCTCCTCTGGAAACACCATATATTTT,CASSAAGLSSGNTIYF
TRBJ2-7,TRBV15,TRBD2,NA,TGTGCCACCAGCGAGCGGGGGGCAACCTACGAGCAGTACTTC,CATSERGATYEQYF
TRBJ2-1,TRBV15,NA,NA,TGTGCCACCAGCGGCGGGGAGGCCTACAATGAGCAGTTCTTC,CATSGGEAYNEQFF
TRBJ2-5,TRBV7-9,NA,NA,TGTGCCAGCAGCCCCCTAACGGGAGTCCGGGAGACCCAGTACTTC,CASSPLTGVRETQYF